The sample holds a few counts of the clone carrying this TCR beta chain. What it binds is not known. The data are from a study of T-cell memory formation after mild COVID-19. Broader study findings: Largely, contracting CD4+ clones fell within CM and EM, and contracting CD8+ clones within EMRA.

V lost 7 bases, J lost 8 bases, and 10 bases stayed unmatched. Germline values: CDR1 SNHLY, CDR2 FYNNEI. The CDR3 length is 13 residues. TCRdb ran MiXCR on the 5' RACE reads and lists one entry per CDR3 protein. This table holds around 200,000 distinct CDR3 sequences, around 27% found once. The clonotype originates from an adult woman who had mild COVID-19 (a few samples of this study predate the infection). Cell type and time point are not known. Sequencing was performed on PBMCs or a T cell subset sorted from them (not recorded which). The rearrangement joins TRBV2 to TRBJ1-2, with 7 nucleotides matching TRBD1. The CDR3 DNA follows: TGTGCCAGCAATCCGGACAGGAGGCGCGGCTACACCTTC. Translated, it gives CASNPDRRRGYTF.